A single sample is the source of the 27 T cell receptor beta chains below, sequenced in a study of long-term antiretroviral therapy in people with HIV. A v3.0 immunoSEQ assay was performed at survey level. Data came from immunoSEQ multiplex PCR; TCRdb stores just in-frame clones and leaves some out. The sample holds roughly 12,000 clones, approximately 78% seen once. The specimen comprised unsorted PBMCs, sampled 1.2 years after starting antiretroviral therapy. The receptors shown here come from a middle-aged man with HIV.

V gene TRBV18 combines with J gene TRBJ2-5, with D perhaps matching TRBD2 (7 bases). This CDR3 has 15 residues. CDR1 KGHSH and CDR2 LQKENI come from the germline V gene. V was shortened by 3 bases and J by 4 bases, with 15 bases between the two germline ends. The CDR3: CASSPTRGGRETQYF. The CDR3 DNA reads as TGTGCCAGCTCACCGACGAGGGGGGGCCGAGAGACCCAGTACTTC. Supplemented by reference TRBV18 and TRBJ2-5, the full variable domain reads NAGVMQNPRHLVRRRGQEARLRCSPMKGHSHVYWYRQLPEEGLKFMVYLQKENIIDESGMPKERFSAEFPKEGPSILRIQQVVRGDSAAYFCASSPTRGGRETQYFGPGTRLLVL.

Worth noting for this clone: The junction departs from germline at one end; a sequencing error may be responsible. The rearrangement links TRBV2 to TRBJ1-5; D unclear. The V gene's germline CDR1 is SNHLY and CDR2 FYNNEI. CDR3 length: 14 amino acids. In DNA, the CDR3 is TGTGCCAGCAATGAACGGGATTACAATCAGCCCCAGCATTTT. Translation: CASNERDYNQPQHF.

The chain has TRBV6-5 and TRBJ2-7; D ambiguous. Per germline, CDR1 MNHEY and CDR2 SVGAGI. V gave up 3 bases and J gave up 3 bases, with 12 bases separating them. CDR3 length: 14 residues. The CDR3 protein is CASSYQANFYEQYF. In nucleotides, the CDR3 is TGTGCCAGCAGTTATCAGGCCAATTTCTACGAGCAGTACTTC.

This sequence joins TRBV18 and TRBJ2-1, with D perhaps TRBD1 (5 bases). CDR3 size: 13 residues. Looked up from germline, CDR1 is KGHSH and CDR2 is LQKENI. V lost 2 bases, J lost 9 bases, and 11 bases lay in between. The CDR3 bases are TGTGCCAGCTCACCAGTGGACATCGGTGAGCAGTTCTTC. Translating it yields CASSPVDIGEQFF.

In DNA, the CDR3 is TGCGCCAGCAGCCAAGGTTTAGCGGACACAGATACGCAGTATTTT. It is translated as CASSQGLADTDTQYF. The rearrangement links TRBV4-3 to TRBJ2-3; perhaps TRBD2 as D (6 bases). V was shortened by 1 base and J by 2 bases, with 10 bases between the two germline ends. CDR1 LGHNA and CDR2 YSLEER come from the germline V gene. The CDR3 loop spans 15 amino acids.

J is TRBJ2-7 and V is TRBV19; unclear D gene. V lost 1 base and J 2 bases, leaving 6 bases between the germline ends. Germline-derived CDR1 and CDR2 are LNHDA and SQIVND (reference sequence). The CDR3 is 13 residues long. CDR3 coding DNA: TGTGCCAGTAGTATAGGCACTGCCTACGAGCAGTACTTC. Amino acid sequence: CASSIGTAYEQYF.

The rearrangement joins TRBV30 to TRBJ1-2; no clear D. CDR3 length: 13 amino acids. The germline V and J ends were trimmed by 4 bases and 5 bases, with 14 bases remaining between them. CDR1 and CDR2 (germline): GTSNPN, SVGIG (reference sequence). CDR3 region: CAWTSSGRYGYTF. The CDR3 nucleotides are TGTGCCTGGACCTCCTCCGGGCGATATGGCTACACCTTC.

The genes are TRBV18 and TRBJ1-3, with D perhaps TRBD1 (6 bases). CDR1 is KGHSH and CDR2 is LQKENI in the germline V gene. V was cut by 0 bases and J by 2 bases, with 11 bases left in between. The CDR3 has 16 amino acids. The CDR3 protein is CASSPPKTGAGNTIYF. The DNA for the CDR3 is TGTGCCAGCTCACCACCAAAGACAGGCGCTGGAAACACCATATATTTT. Complete variable domain (other parts from reference TRBV18 and TRBJ1-3): NAGVMQNPRHLVRRRGQEARLRCSPMKGHSHVYWYRQLPEEGLKFMVYLQKENIIDESGMPKERFSAEFPKEGPSILRIQQVVRGDSAAYFCASSPPKTGAGNTIYFGEGSWLTVV.

This chain links TRBV18 with TRBJ2-7, with D possibly called TRBD1 or TRBD2 (6 bases each). Trimming took 1 base from V and 4 from J, leaving 17 bases between them. Germline CDR1 and CDR2: KGHSH and LQKENI. The CDR3 has 16 residues. The CDR3 nucleotides read TGTGCCAGCTCACCACAGGGGGGCGGACAGAGTTACGAGCAGTACTTC. Translating gives CASSPQGGGQSYEQYF.

There are a few counts of this clone. V gene TRBV6-4 combines with J gene TRBJ2-1; no clear D. CDR1 is MRHNA and CDR2 is SNTAGT in the germline V gene. This CDR3 has 15 residues. Trimming pared 6 bases from V and 0 bases from J, leaving 12 bases between. CDR3 coding DNA: TGTGCCAGCAGACCATCATTTAGCTCCTACAATGAGCAGTTCTTC. Amino acid sequence: CASRPSFSSYNEQFF.

This chain connects TRBV5-5 to TRBJ1-1; 7 bases are a match to TRBD1. Germline CDR1 reads SGHKS; CDR2 reads YYEKEE (reference sequence). The CDR3 sequence is 13 residues long. Trimming took 2 bases from V and 11 from J; bases not matched to a gene: 9. CDR3 protein: CASSFYEGAGAFF. In DNA form, the CDR3 reads TGTGCCAGCAGCTTTTACGAGGGGGCCGGCGCTTTCTTT.

The sample holds a few counts of this clone. The gene calls are TRBV12-5 and TRBJ1-2, with 7 bases that match TRBD1. CDR3 size: 14 residues. Germline V gene lookup returns CDR1 LGHNT and CDR2 FRNRAP. The V and J ends lost 1 base and 2 bases, in that order; junction bases with no gene match: 1. The CDR3 sequence is CASGLGGQNYGYTF. The CDR3 DNA follows: TGTGCTAGTGGTTTGGGGGGACAGAACTATGGCTACACCTTC. The full variable domain, in which reference TRBV12-5 and TRBJ1-2 provide the parts outside the CDR3, is DARVTQTPRHKVTEMGQEVTMRCQPILGHNTVFWYRQTMMQGLELLAYFRNRAPLDDSGMPKDRFSAEMPDATLATLKIQPSEPRDSAVYFCASGLGGQNYGYTFGSGTRLTVV.

The V gene is TRBV27, the J gene TRBJ2-7; D gene ambiguous. The ends were cut back, 7 bases at V and 4 bases at J, with 14 bases in the middle. This CDR3 contains 13 residues. Looked up from germline, CDR1 is MNHEY and CDR2 is SMNVEV (reference sequence). The CDR3 reads CASTNAAGYEQYF. The DNA for the CDR3 is TGTGCCAGCACCAACGCGGCCGGTTACGAGCAGTACTTC.

Comments on this clone: Other DNA sequences in this sample translate to the same CDR3. The CDR3 region has the DNA TGTGCCAGCTCACCACAGGGTGGCACTGAAGCTTTCTTT. As protein: CASSPQGGTEAFF. The J gene is TRBJ1-1, the V gene TRBV18, with D uncertain. Germline V gene lookup returns CDR1 KGHSH and CDR2 LQKENI. Trimming pared 1 base from V and 4 bases from J, leaving 7 bases between. The CDR3 contains 13 residues.

The chain recombines TRBV7-6 with TRBJ2-7; D gene ambiguous. The CDR3 is 12 amino acids. Germline-derived CDR1 and CDR2 are SGHVS and FNYEAQ. Trimming left V 2 bases short and J 5 bases short, with 7 bases between. CDR3 in amino acids: CASSLRMNEQYF. As DNA, the CDR3 is TGTGCCAGCAGCTTAAGGATGAACGAGCAGTACTTC. Filled out from reference TRBV7-6 and TRBJ2-7, the complete variable domain reads GAGVSQSPRYKVTKRGQDVALRCDPISGHVSLYWYRQALGQGPEFLTYFNYEAQQDKSGLPNDRFSAERPEGSISTLTIQRTEQRDSAMYRCASSLRMNEQYFGPGTRLTVT.

The chain combines TRBV18 with TRBJ2-1, with 13 bases that match TRBD2. V lost 6 bases, J lost 8 bases, and 13 bases stayed unmatched. The CDR3 runs 17 residues. The germline V gene encodes CDR1 KGHSH and CDR2 LQKENI. The CDR3 is CASSPAETSGGAHEQFF. CDR3 DNA sequence: TGTGCCAGCTCTCCGGCTGAAACTAGCGGGGGGGCCCATGAGCAGTTCTTC.

The rearrangement links TRBV6-1 to TRBJ2-7; D unclear. Germline CDR1 and CDR2: MNHNS and SASEGT. The CDR3 contains 13 residues. V lost 2 bases and J 3 bases, leaving 8 bases between the germline ends. DNA of the CDR3: TGTGCCAGCAGTGAATACGGTTTCTACGAGCAGTACTTC. Amino acids: CASSEYGFYEQYF.

This rearrangement joins TRBV30 to TRBJ2-7; D tentatively reads TRBD1 or TRBD2 (6 bases each). The CDR3 extends over 15 amino acids. The V gene's germline CDR1 is GTSNPN and CDR2 SVGIG (reference sequence). The ends were cut back, 3 bases at V and 2 bases at J, with 17 bases in the middle. CDR3 protein: CAWRTPGGYTYEQYF. DNA for the CDR3: TGTGCCTGGAGGACCCCCGGGGGCTATACCTACGAGCAGTACTTC.

V and J are TRBV20-1 and TRBJ2-7, with D unclear. Trimming shortened V by 0 bases and J by 4 bases, and 4 bases separated the two germline ends. The CDR3 extends over 11 amino acids. The germline V gene encodes CDR1 DFQATT and CDR2 SNEGSKA (reference sequence). Written as DNA, the CDR3 is TGCAGTGCTAGAGACTATTACGAGCAGTACTTC. It translates to CSARDYYEQYF.

V usage is TRBV6-1 and J usage is TRBJ2-3, with D unclear. CDR1 and CDR2 (germline): MNHNS, SASEGT. With 2 bases removed from V and 5 bases from J, the gap between germline ends came to 8 bases. The CDR3 extends over 13 amino acids. CDR3 region: CASSERPLDTQYF. The CDR3 DNA follows: TGTGCCAGCAGTGAACGGCCCTTAGATACGCAGTATTTT.

Only one count was recorded for this clone. The rearrangement uses TRBV27 and TRBJ1-5; D is uncertain. Per germline, CDR1 MNHEY and CDR2 SMNVEV (reference sequence). The V gene lost 6 bases and the J gene lost 0 bases, with 15 bases spanning the gap. This CDR3 is 16 amino acids long. Here the CDR3 reads CASRPPLADSNQPQHF. The CDR3 region has the DNA TGTGCCAGCAGGCCCCCCCTGGCAGATAGCAATCAGCCCCAGCATTTT.

A note on this clone: The junction differs from germline at one of its ends, possibly a read error. V is TRBV13 and J is TRBJ1-5; no clear D gene. The CDR3 covers 15 residues. CDR1 and CDR2 from the germline V gene are PRHDT and FYEKMQ (reference sequence). CDR3 sequence reads: CASSLGLRSNQPQHF. In DNA, the CDR3 is TGTGCCAGCAGCCTAGGACTCAGAAGCAATCAGCCCCAGCATTTT.

The chain joins TRBV6-1 to TRBJ1-2; 11 bases agree with TRBD1. V was clipped by 6 bases and J by 5 bases; unmatched bases: 5. Germline loops: CDR1 MNHNS, CDR2 SASEGT. There are 14 residues in the CDR3. The CDR3 DNA follows: TGTGCCAGCAGCTGGACAGGGGGCCATTATGGCTACACCTTC. Its protein product is CASSWTGGHYGYTF.

V usage is TRBV25-1 and J usage is TRBJ2-2, with TRBD1 matching over 8 bases. There are 15 residues in the CDR3. The germline gives CDR1 MGHDK, CDR2 SYGVNS. Germline trimming cut 0 bases from V and 6 bases from J; bases unmatched to any gene: 3. CDR3 coding DNA: TGTGCCAGCAGTGAATATCAGGGGGCAGCCGGGGAGCTGTTTTTT. The encoded protein is CASSEYQGAAGELFF.

V usage is TRBV19 and J usage is TRBJ1-5; D might be TRBD1 (6 bases). This CDR3 has 14 amino acids. Germline CDR1 reads LNHDA; CDR2 reads SQIVND (reference sequence). The V and J ends lost 5 bases and 6 bases respectively, with 14 bases between them. The CDR3 region has the DNA TGTGCCAGTAGTGCGGTGGGGGGCCGTCAGCCCCAGCATTTT. The encoded protein is CASSAVGGRQPQHF.

The V and J genes are TRBV11-3 and TRBJ2-3; 13 bases align to TRBD2. The germline CDR1 and CDR2 sequences are SGHNT and YENEEA. The CDR3 loop spans 15 amino acids. The V segment lost 5 bases and the J segment 3 bases; nucleotides outside the gene matches: 2. The CDR3 protein is CASSPGLAGTDTQYF. The CDR3 DNA reads TGTGCCAGCAGCCCGGGACTAGCGGGGACAGATACGCAGTATTTT.

This sequence joins TRBV5-4 and TRBJ1-6; D is possibly TRBD1 (6 bases). The CDR3 sequence is 15 residues long. Trimming left V 1 base short and J 15 bases short, with 20 bases between. Germline lookup yields CDR1 SGHNT and CDR2 YYREEE (reference sequence). CDR3 in DNA: TGTGCCAGCAGCTTGAGTGTCGGGGGCCCTGTACTCCTCCACTTT. It yields the protein CASSLSVGGPVLLHF.